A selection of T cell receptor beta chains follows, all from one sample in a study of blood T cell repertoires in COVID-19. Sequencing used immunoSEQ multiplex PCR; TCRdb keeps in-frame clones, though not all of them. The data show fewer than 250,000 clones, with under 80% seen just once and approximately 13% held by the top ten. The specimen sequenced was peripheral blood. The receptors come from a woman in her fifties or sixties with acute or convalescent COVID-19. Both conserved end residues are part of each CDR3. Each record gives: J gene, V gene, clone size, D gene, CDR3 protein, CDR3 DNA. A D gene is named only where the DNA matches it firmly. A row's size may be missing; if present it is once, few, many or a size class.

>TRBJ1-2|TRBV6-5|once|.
CASSTGGYGYTF
TGTGCCAGCAGTACGGGAGGGTATGGCTACACCTTC
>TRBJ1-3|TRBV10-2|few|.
CASSDRGNSGNTIYF
TGCGCCAGCAGTGACAGGGGAAACTCTGGAAACACCATATATTTT
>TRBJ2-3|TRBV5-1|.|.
CASRITGGTRGTDTQYF
TGCGCCAGCAGAATCACGGGGGGCACCAGGGGCACAGATACGCAGTATTTT
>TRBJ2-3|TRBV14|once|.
CASSPRGLASTDTQYF
TGTGCCAGCAGCCCTCGTGGTCTAGCGAGCACAGATACGCAGTATTTT
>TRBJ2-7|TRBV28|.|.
CASSSLHEQYF
TGTGCCAGCAGTTCCCTCCACGAGCAGTACTTC
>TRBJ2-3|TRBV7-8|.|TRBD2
CASSLPGGDTQYF
TGTGCCAGCAGCTTACCCGGGGGGGATACGCAGTATTTT
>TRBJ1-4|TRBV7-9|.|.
CASSLEGQWEKLFF
TGTGCCAGCAGCTTAGAAGGACAGTGGGAAAAACTGTTTTTT
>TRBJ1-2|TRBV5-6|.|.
CASGAGPGNYGYTF
TGTGCCAGCGGGGCGGGGCCGGGTAACTATGGCTACACCTTC
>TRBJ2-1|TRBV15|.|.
CATSSLTDPYNEQFF
TGTGCCACCAGCAGCCTGACAGATCCCTACAATGAGCAGTTCTTC
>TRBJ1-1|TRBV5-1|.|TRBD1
CASARTGQAQGPNTEAFF
TGCGCCAGCGCACGGACGGGACAGGCCCAAGGACCGAACACTGAAGCTTTCTTT
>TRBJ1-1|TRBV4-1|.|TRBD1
CASSRTGGNTEAFF
TGCGCCAGCAGCCGGACAGGGGGGAACACTGAAGCTTTCTTT
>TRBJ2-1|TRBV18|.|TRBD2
CASSPGLAGGPNEQFF
TGTGCCAGCTCACCTGGACTAGCGGGAGGACCCAATGAGCAGTTCTTC
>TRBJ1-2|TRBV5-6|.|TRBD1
CASSLDSGQPFRF
TGTGCCAGCAGCTTAGATTCGGGACAGCCCTTTAGGTTC
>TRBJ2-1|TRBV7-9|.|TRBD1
CASSFNRGRGDEQFF
TGTGCCAGCAGCTTCAACAGGGGACGAGGGGATGAGCAGTTCTTC
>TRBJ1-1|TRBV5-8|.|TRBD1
CASREWTGRNTEAFF
TGTGCCAGCAGGGAGTGGACAGGAAGAAACACTGAAGCTTTCTTT
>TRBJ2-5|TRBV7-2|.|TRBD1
CASSLAFARGPQETQYF
TGTGCCAGCAGCTTAGCATTTGCGAGGGGGCCGCAAGAGACCCAGTACTTC
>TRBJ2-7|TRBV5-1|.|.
CASSFTGGYGLAIQYEQYF
TGCGCCAGCAGCTTTACAGGGGGCTACGGACTAGCGATCCAGTACGAGCAGTACTTC
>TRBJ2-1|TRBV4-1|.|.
CASSHEEGPSYNEQFF
TGCGCCAGCAGCCACGAGGAGGGCCCTTCCTACAATGAGCAGTTCTTC
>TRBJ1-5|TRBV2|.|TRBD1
CASRGQRDQPQHF
TGTGCCAGCAGGGGACAGCGGGATCAGCCCCAGCATTTT
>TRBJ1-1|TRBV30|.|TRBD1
CAWGQGENTEAFF
TGTGCCTGGGGACAGGGAGAGAACACTGAAGCTTTCTTT
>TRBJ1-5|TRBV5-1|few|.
CASSLGTENQPQHF
TGCGCCAGCAGCTTGGGGACAGAGAATCAGCCCCAGCATTTT
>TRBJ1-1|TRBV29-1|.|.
CSVEGRPEAFF
TGCAGCGTTGAGGGGCGTCCTGAAGCTTTCTTT
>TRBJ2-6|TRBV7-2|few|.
CASSLEIQYRANVLTF
TGTGCCAGCAGCTTAGAGATACAGTACCGGGCCAACGTCCTGACTTTC
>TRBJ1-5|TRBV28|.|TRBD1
CASRGTGGNQPQHF
TGTGCCAGCAGGGGGACAGGGGGCAATCAGCCCCAGCATTTT
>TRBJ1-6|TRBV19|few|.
CASSLEGQRSPLHF
TGTGCCAGTAGTCTTGAGGGCCAGCGTTCACCCCTCCACTTT
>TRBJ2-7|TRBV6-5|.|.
CASTTRRGSAYEQYF
TGTGCCAGCACCACCCGACGGGGTAGCGCCTACGAGCAGTACTTC
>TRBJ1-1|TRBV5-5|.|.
CASSVWTAKNTEAFF
TGTGCCAGCAGCGTATGGACAGCGAAGAACACTGAAGCTTTCTTT
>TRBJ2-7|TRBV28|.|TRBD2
CASSRFGGGPYEQYF
TGTGCCAGCAGCCGATTCGGGGGAGGGCCGTACGAGCAGTACTTC
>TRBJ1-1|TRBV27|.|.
CASSLRGNTEAFF
TGTGCCAGCAGTTTAAGGGGGAACACTGAAGCTTTCTTT
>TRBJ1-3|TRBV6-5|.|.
CASSYSTGNTIYF
TGTGCCAGCAGTTACAGCACTGGAAACACCATATATTTT
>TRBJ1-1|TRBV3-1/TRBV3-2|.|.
CASSQRNTEAFF
TGTGCCAGCAGCCAGAGAAACACTGAAGCTTTCTTT
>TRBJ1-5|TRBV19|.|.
CASSPRQDNQPQHF
TGTGCCAGCAGTCCGAGACAGGACAATCAGCCCCAGCATTTT